Presented here are 9 T cell receptor beta chains from one specimen sequenced in a study of blood T cell repertoires in COVID-19. TCRdb keeps only in-frame clones here, not all; method: immunoSEQ multiplex PCR. Found here are 20,000 to 25,000 clones, approximately 88% of them singletons; the top ten hold about a fifth. Input material: peripheral blood. The receptors were sampled from an elderly man with active or convalescent COVID-19.

The V call is TRBV5-4, the J call TRBJ2-7; no clear D. Trimming removed 0 bases from V and 4 bases from J, with 14 bases in between. There are 15 residues in the CDR3. Looked up from germline, CDR1 is SGHNT and CDR2 is YYREEE (reference sequence). The CDR3 DNA reads TGTGCCAGCAGCTTGGCCGGCGCGGCAGATTACGAGCAGTACTTC. Translating gives CASSLAGAADYEQYF.

The chain is built from TRBV7-9 and TRBJ2-7; TRBD2 matches at 7 bases. CDR3 size: 16 residues. From germline, CDR1 is SEHNR and CDR2 FQNEAQ (reference sequence). J lost 0 bases, V lost 4 bases, and 9 bases had no gene match. The CDR3 DNA reads TGTGCCAGCAGCTCATTAAGCGGGGCAAGCTCCTACGAGCAGTACTTC. Protein sequence: CASSSLSGASSYEQYF.

By frequency in the sample, this clone is medium-sized. The CDR3 loop is CASSQDPNSNYGYTF. CDR3 nucleotides: TGCGCCAGCAGCCAAGATCCTAACTCTAACTATGGCTACACCTTC. This chain uses TRBV4-1 with TRBJ1-2, with D uncertain. The V gene's germline CDR1 is MGHRA and CDR2 YSYEKL. V was cut by 0 bases and J by 0 bases, with 8 bases left in between. CDR3 length: 15 residues.

The chain is built from TRBV7-2 and TRBJ1-4; 7 bases align to TRBD1. Germline CDR1 reads SGHTA; CDR2 reads FQGNSA. CDR3 size: 18 residues. Trimming removed 6 bases from V and 5 bases from J; junction bases left unmatched: 18. CDR3 sequence reads: CASSLPSFTTGLNEKLFF. The CDR3 nucleotides are TGTGCCAGCAGTTTACCCTCCTTTACGACAGGGTTAAATGAAAAACTGTTTTTT.

The rearrangement joins TRBV19 to TRBJ2-2; maybe TRBD2 (6 bases). Per the germline V gene, CDR1 is LNHDA and CDR2 is SQIVND (reference sequence). This CDR3 is 16 amino acids long. V shed 2 bases and J shed 1 base, with 11 bases lying between them. The DNA of the CDR3 is TGTGCCAGTAGTATAAAACTAGCAGTGAACACCGGGGAGCTGTTTTTT. This sequence encodes CASSIKLAVNTGELFF. Drawing the rest from reference TRBV19 and TRBJ2-2, the complete variable domain is DGGITQSPKYLFRKEGQNVTLSCEQNLNHDAMYWYRQDPGQGLRLIYYSQIVNDFQKGDIAEGYSVSREKKESFPLTVTSAQKNPTAFYLCASSIKLAVNTGELFFGEGSRLTVL.

The rearrangement uses TRBV9 and TRBJ2-3; 9 positions agree with TRBD2. The trim removed 5 bases at V and 2 bases at J, leaving 9 bases unmatched. The CDR3 extends over 16 amino acids. Germline values: CDR1 SGDLS, CDR2 YYNGEE. CDR3 DNA sequence: TGTGCCAGCAGTGAGAGCGGGGGGTTTTACACAGATACGCAGTATTTT. Encoded protein: CASSESGGFYTDTQYF.

V usage is TRBV7-2 and J usage is TRBJ1-2; tentative D call: TRBD1 (5 bases). This CDR3 is 14 amino acids long. V was shortened by 2 bases and J by 3 bases, with 10 bases between the two germline ends. Germline-derived CDR1 and CDR2 are SGHTA and FQGNSA. The CDR3 DNA is TGTGCCAGCAGCTTAAAAAGCAGGGACTATGGCTACACCTTC. Its protein is CASSLKSRDYGYTF. The complete variable domain, with remaining parts taken from reference TRBV7-2 and TRBJ1-2, reads GAGVSQSPSNKVTEKGKDVELRCDPISGHTALYWYRQSLGQGLEFLIYFQGNSAPDKSGLPSDRFSAERTGGSVSTLTIQRTQQEDSAVYLCASSLKSRDYGYTFGSGTRLTVV.

The J gene is TRBJ1-3, the V gene TRBV27, with D unclear. There are 15 residues in the CDR3. The V gene lost 3 bases and the J gene lost 0 bases, with 9 bases spanning the gap. Germline V gene sequence: CDR1 MNHEY, CDR2 SMNVEV (reference sequence). The DNA of the CDR3 is TGTGCCAGCAGTTTCGGCGGGAGCTCTGGAAACACCATATATTTT. This gives the protein CASSFGGSSGNTIYF.

The genes are TRBV18 and TRBJ1-2; 8 bases agree with TRBD1. CDR3 length: 13 residues. Germline lookup yields CDR1 KGHSH and CDR2 LQKENI. After removal of 6 bases from V and 6 bases from J, the junction contained 6 bases not matched to a gene. The CDR3 region has the DNA TGTGCCAGCTCTCCTGACAGGGGCCATGGCTACACCTTC. This encodes CASSPDRGHGYTF. Supplemented by reference TRBV18 and TRBJ1-2, the full variable domain reads NAGVMQNPRHLVRRRGQEARLRCSPMKGHSHVYWYRQLPEEGLKFMVYLQKENIIDESGMPKERFSAEFPKEGPSILRIQQVVRGDSAAYFCASSPDRGHGYTFGSGTRLTVV.